These 18 T cell receptor beta chains originate from one sample sequenced in a study of T-cell memory formation after mild COVID-19. TCRdb reanalysed the 5' RACE reads using MiXCR and keeps one entry per CDR3 protein. The sample has hundreds of thousands of distinct CDR3 sequences, 16% seen once. The sequenced material came from PBMCs or a T cell subset sorted from them (not recorded which). These TCRs come from a man aged 18 to 29 who had mild COVID-19 (a few samples of this study predate the infection). Cell type and time point are not known.

This clonotype showed up just a few times. The CDR3 nucleotides read TGCGCCAGCAGCCGCTCGACATTTAGCACAGATACGCAGTATTTT. Translated: CASSRSTFSTDTQYF. The chain employs TRBV5-1 and TRBJ2-3; D is uncertain. There are 15 residues in the CDR3. CDR1 is SGHRS, CDR2 YFSETQ, per germline. Between the trimmed V and J ends, which lost 4 bases and 0 bases, there was a span of 12 bases.

This chain links TRBV5-4 with TRBJ2-3, with 10 bases that match TRBD2. Germline V gene data show CDR1 as SGHNT and CDR2 as YYREEE (reference sequence). Trimming cost V 5 bases and J 8 bases; bases outside gene matches: 17. The CDR3 runs 17 residues. The CDR3 spells CASSPPLAGADAGTQYF. DNA for the CDR3: TGTGCCAGCAGTCCACCGCTAGCGGGGGCAGATGCGGGTACGCAGTATTTT. The full variable domain, rest sourced from reference TRBV5-4 and TRBJ2-3, is ETGVTQSPTHLIKTRGQQVTLRCSSQSGHNTVSWYQQALGQGPQFIFQYYREEENGRGNFPPRFSGLQFPNYSSELNVNALELDDSALYLCASSPPLAGADAGTQYFGPGTRLTVL.

The V and J genes are TRBV2 and TRBJ2-2; no clear D. Germline CDR1 and CDR2: SNHLY and FYNNEI. V lost 8 bases, J lost 3 bases, and 10 bases lay in between. This CDR3 is 13 amino acids long. This CDR3 reads CASAWTYTGELFF. Here the CDR3 DNA reads TGTGCCAGCGCCTGGACGTACACCGGGGAGCTGTTTTTT.

This clonotype was seen more than once but under ten times. The chain carries TRBV28 and TRBJ1-5, with TRBD1 identical over 9 bases. V dropped 4 bases and J dropped 5; count of bases not matched to a gene: 0. The CDR3 has 13 residues. Germline CDR1 MDHEN, CDR2 SYDVKM. The CDR3, as DNA: TGTGCCAGCAGTTGGGACAGGGATCAGCCCCAGCATTTT. Its protein is CASSWDRDQPQHF.

This clonotype has a handful of counts. The chain is built from TRBV12-3 or TRBV12-4 and TRBJ2-1; TRBD1 matches 7 bases. With 6 bases clipped from V and 5 bases from J, the junction kept 16 bases outside the gene matches. The CDR3 spans 17 residues. The CDR3: CASSPGGAGTANNEQFF. The CDR3 region has the DNA TGTGCCAGCAGCCCTGGGGGAGCCGGGACAGCTAACAATGAGCAGTTCTTC.

This clonotype was detected only a few times. The chain's CDR3 is CASSQGGQGGQPQHF. The CDR3, as DNA: TGTGCCAGCAGCCAAGGGGGACAGGGAGGTCAGCCCCAGCATTTT. The V and J genes are TRBV3-1 and TRBJ1-5; 9 positions match TRBD1. V shed 1 base, J shed 6 bases, and the junction held 4 bases outside the gene matches. CDR3 length: 15 amino acids. The germline V gene has CDR1 LGHDT and CDR2 YNNKEL (reference sequence).

This clonotype was seen many times. J is TRBJ2-5 and V is TRBV5-1; possibly TRBD2 for D (5 bases). CDR3 length: 15 residues. V was pared by 0 bases and J by 2 bases, with 11 bases between. Germline V CDR1 and CDR2: SGHRS, YFSETQ. CDR3 coding DNA: TGCGCCAGCAGCTTGGCCCTCAGCGGACAAGAGACCCAGTACTTC. Translating gives CASSLALSGQETQYF.

The J gene is TRBJ1-1, the V gene TRBV28; 7 nucleotides align to TRBD1. This CDR3 contains 15 residues. Germline V gene lookup returns CDR1 MDHEN and CDR2 SYDVKM. V shed 2 bases and J 4 bases; nucleotides not matched to a gene: 7. The CDR3 sequence is CASSLPLGQFTEAFF. In DNA form, the CDR3 reads TGTGCCAGCAGTTTACCCCTGGGACAGTTCACTGAAGCTTTCTTT.

This clonotype was picked up many times. The gene calls are TRBV5-1 and TRBJ1-3; D not certain. Trimming shortened V by 1 base and J by 0 bases, and 14 bases separated the two germline ends. This CDR3 contains 17 residues. In germline, CDR1 is SGHRS, CDR2 YFSETQ. The CDR3: CASSLNGDRSSGNTIYF. As DNA, the CDR3 is TGCGCCAGCAGCTTGAATGGGGATCGCAGCTCTGGAAACACCATATATTTT.

The chain combines TRBV20-1 with TRBJ1-4, with TRBD1 matching over 9 bases. V was pared by 5 bases and J by 1 base, with 8 bases of the junction left unmatched. Looked up from germline, CDR1 is DFQATT and CDR2 is SNEGSKA (reference sequence). The CDR3 totals 16 residues. CDR3 in DNA: TGCAGTGCTCCTCACCCGGGACAGGGAACTAATGAAAAACTGTTTTTT. Its protein is CSAPHPGQGTNEKLFF.

The rearrangement joins TRBV18 to TRBJ2-7; D is uncertain. Germline values: CDR1 KGHSH, CDR2 LQKENI. Trimming left V 4 bases short and J 2 bases short, with 12 bases between. The CDR3 spans 14 residues. CDR3 in amino acids: CASSLGSIAYEQYF. CDR3 bases: TGTGCCAGCTCACTGGGGTCGATTGCCTACGAGCAGTACTTC.

In its sample, this clonotype was seen a few times. This chain links TRBV18 with TRBJ2-7; tentative D call: TRBD2 (6 bases). CDR1 is KGHSH and CDR2 is LQKENI in the germline V gene. The V and J ends lost 1 base and 4 bases respectively, with 11 bases between them. This CDR3 has 14 residues. CDR3 amino acids: CASSPLPEGYEQYV. For the CDR3, the DNA is TGTGCCAGCTCACCACTCCCGGAGGGGTACGAGCAGTACGTC.

This clonotype was counted at least ten times. The J gene is TRBJ1-6, the V gene TRBV3-1, with D possibly TRBD1 on 6 matching bases. V was trimmed by 4 bases and J by 13 bases, leaving 14 bases between them. Germline V lookup: CDR1 LGHDT, CDR2 YNNKEL (reference sequence). CDR3 length equals 13 residues. The CDR3 spells CASSPGQGTPLHF. CDR3 coding DNA: TGTGCCAGCAGCCCGGGACAAGGAACGCCCCTCCACTTT.

This clonotype came up a few times. The chain combines TRBV27 with TRBJ2-3, with TRBD2 matching over 7 bases. The ends lost 5 bases at V and 8 bases at J; junction bases unmatched: 7. CDR3 size: 13 residues. Germline V CDR1 and CDR2: MNHEY, SMNVEV (reference sequence). CDR3 protein: CASSLGLDGTQYF. The DNA for the CDR3 is TGTGCCAGCAGTCTAGGACTAGACGGTACGCAGTATTTT.

V and J are TRBV5-1 and TRBJ2-7, with D perhaps matching TRBD1 (9 bases). This CDR3 has 15 residues. Trimming removed 4 bases at V and 7 bases at J, with 21 bases between. In germline, CDR1 is SGHRS, CDR2 YFSETQ. The CDR3 protein is CASSPGGDREDEQYV. The CDR3 coding sequence is TGCGCCAGCAGCCCCGGGGGGGACAGGGAGGATGAGCAGTACGTC.

This clonotype has only a few counts. The V gene is TRBV5-1, the J gene TRBJ2-1; 13 bases match TRBD2. The CDR3 extends over 16 amino acids. Germline CDR1 reads SGHRS; CDR2 reads YFSETQ. V gave up 1 base and J gave up 9 bases; unmatched junction bases: 7. The CDR3 nucleotides read TGCGCCAGCAGCTTGACTAGCGGGGGGGCTTACGGTGAGCAGTTCTTC. Translation gives CASSLTSGGAYGEQFF.

This clonotype was counted a few times. The V and J genes are TRBV28 and TRBJ1-2; tentatively, D is TRBD1 (5 bases). The V and J ends lost 10 bases and 8 bases respectively, with 26 bases between them. The CDR3 covers 15 residues. From germline, CDR1 is MDHEN and CDR2 SYDVKM. DNA for the CDR3: TGTGCCACATCTCCACCCTCCGGGACCCAAAGGGGCTACACCTTC. Translating it yields CATSPPSGTQRGYTF.

This chain links TRBV12-3 or TRBV12-4 with TRBJ1-5, with D perhaps matching TRBD1 (6 bases). Trimming pared 4 bases from V and 0 bases from J, leaving 10 bases between. This CDR3 contains 15 residues. CDR3 loop: CASSWTANSNQPQHF. The DNA for the CDR3 is TGTGCCAGCAGTTGGACAGCTAATAGCAATCAGCCCCAGCATTTT.